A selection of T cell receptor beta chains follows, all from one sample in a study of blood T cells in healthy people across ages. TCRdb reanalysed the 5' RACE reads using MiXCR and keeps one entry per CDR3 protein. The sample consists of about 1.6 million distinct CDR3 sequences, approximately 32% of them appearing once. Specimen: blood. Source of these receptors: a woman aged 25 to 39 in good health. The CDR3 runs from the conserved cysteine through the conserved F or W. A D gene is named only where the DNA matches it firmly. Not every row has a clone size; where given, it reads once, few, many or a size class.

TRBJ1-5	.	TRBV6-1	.	CAGSEASRGNQPQHF	TGTGCCGGCAGTGAAGCTAGCAGGGGAAATCAGCCCCAGCATTTT
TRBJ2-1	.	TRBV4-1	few	CASSQHGIGENEQFF	TGCGCCAGCAGCCAGCACGGGATTGGGGAAAATGAGCAGTTCTTC
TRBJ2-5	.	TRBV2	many	CASSDWETQYF	TGTGCCAGCAGTGATTGGGAGACCCAGTACTTC
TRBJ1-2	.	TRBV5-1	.	CASSLLRGSEDGYTF	TGCGCCAGCAGCTTGCTACGTGGCAGTGAGGATGGCTACACCTTC
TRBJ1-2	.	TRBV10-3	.	CAISEGENYGYTF	TGTGCCATCAGTGAGGGCGAGAACTATGGCTACACCTTC
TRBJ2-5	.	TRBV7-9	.	CASSLDDRPVTQYF	TGTGCCAGCAGCTTAGACGACAGGCCGGTGACCCAGTACTTC
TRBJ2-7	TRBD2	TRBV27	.	CASSPPRPSGGHYEQYF	TGTGCCAGCAGTCCACCTCGTCCTAGCGGGGGACACTACGAGCAGTACTTC
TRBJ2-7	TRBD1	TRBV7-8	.	CASSLGTGQTYEQYF	TGTGCCAGCAGCCTCGGGACAGGCCAAACCTACGAGCAGTACTTC
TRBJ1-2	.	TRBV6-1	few	CASGVPYGYTF	TGTGCCAGCGGGGTTCCGTATGGCTACACCTTC
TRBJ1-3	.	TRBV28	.	CASSSGGPLRSGNTIYF	TGTGCCAGCAGCTCGGGGGGCCCACTACGATCTGGAAACACCATATATTTT
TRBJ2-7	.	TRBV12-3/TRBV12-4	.	CASRKEGVYEQYF	TGTGCCAGCAGGAAGGAGGGGGTCTACGAGCAGTACTTC
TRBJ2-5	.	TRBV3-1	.	CASSHRSGRETQYF	TGTGCCAGCAGCCATCGATCAGGGCGAGAGACCCAGTACTTC
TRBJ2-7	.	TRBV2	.	CASSDSGGPYEQYF	TGTGCCAGCAGTGATTCCGGGGGACCCTACGAGCAGTACTTC
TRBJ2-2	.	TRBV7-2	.	CASSLSRRNTGERFF	TGTGCCAGCAGCTTGTCGAGGCGAAACACCGGGGAGCGGTTTTTT
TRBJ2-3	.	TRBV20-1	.	CSARDLASDTDTQYF	TGCAGTGCTAGAGATCTGGCTAGCGACACAGATACGCAGTATTTT
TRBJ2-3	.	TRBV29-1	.	CSVSRGVTDTQYF	TGCAGCGTTAGCAGGGGGGTCACAGATACGCAGTATTTT
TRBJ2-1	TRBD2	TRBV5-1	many	CASSLGLAGPNEQFF	TGCGCCAGCAGCTTGGGACTAGCGGGGCCGAATGAGCAGTTCTTC
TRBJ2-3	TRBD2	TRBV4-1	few	CASSSLAGVSTDTQYF	TGCGCCAGCAGCTCCCTAGCGGGAGTAAGCACAGATACGCAGTATTTT
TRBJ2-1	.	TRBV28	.	CASSLSLDGGSYNEQFF	TGTGCCAGCAGTTTATCCCTCGACGGGGGCTCCTACAATGAGCAGTTCTTC
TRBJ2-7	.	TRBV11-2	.	CASFKSGGQAALEQYF	TGTGCCAGCTTCAAGTCGGGGGGACAGGCCGCCCTAGAGCAGTACTTC